The entry below gives a single TCR beta chain sequence along with its context. The data derive from a study of blood T cell repertoires in COVID-19. The overall study: T cells, B-cell-depleted T cells, or PBMCs provided the cDNA or gDNA that served as material.

Original handling: Estimation of nucleated cell counts relied on the amplification of reference gene primers. Using immunoSEQ multiplex PCR, the repertoire was profiled, and TCRdb retains in-frame clones only, with some absent. Clone size and the V and J calls come from that table; the DNA yielded D and trimming. The table includes a few hundred thousand clones, about 88% detected once. The sample consisted of peripheral blood. The receptor was isolated from a man aged 55 to 70 with acute or convalescent COVID-19.

CDR3 protein: CASSSQGLAGNNEQFF. CDR3 coding DNA: TGTGCCAGCAGCTCTCAGGGACTAGCGGGGAACAATGAGCAGTTCTTC. The J gene is TRBJ2-1, the V gene TRBV11-2, with 13 positions matching TRBD2. Germline CDR1 SGHAT, CDR2 FQNNGV. The V segment lost 4 bases and the J segment 5 bases; nucleotides outside the gene matches: 5. CDR3 length: 16 residues.